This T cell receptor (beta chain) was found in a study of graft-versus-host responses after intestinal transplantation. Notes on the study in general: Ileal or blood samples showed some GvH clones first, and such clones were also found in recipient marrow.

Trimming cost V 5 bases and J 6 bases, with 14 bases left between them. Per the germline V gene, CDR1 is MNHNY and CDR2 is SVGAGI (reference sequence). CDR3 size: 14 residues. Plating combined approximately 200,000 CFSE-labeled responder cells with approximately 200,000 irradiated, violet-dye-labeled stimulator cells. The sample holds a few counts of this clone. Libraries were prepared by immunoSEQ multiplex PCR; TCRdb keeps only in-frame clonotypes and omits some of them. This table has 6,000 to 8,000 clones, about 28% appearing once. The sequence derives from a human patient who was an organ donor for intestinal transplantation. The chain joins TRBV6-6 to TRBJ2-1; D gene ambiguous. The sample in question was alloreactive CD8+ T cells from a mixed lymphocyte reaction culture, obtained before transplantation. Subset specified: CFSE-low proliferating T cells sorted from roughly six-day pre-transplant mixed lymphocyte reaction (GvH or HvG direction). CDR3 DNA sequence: TGTGCCAGCAGTCCCTCCCTGGCCCTCAATGAGCAGTTCTTC. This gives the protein CASSPSLALNEQFF.